Below are 27 T cell receptor beta chains sequenced from a single sample in a study of blood T cells in healthy people across ages. Primed by a sample-barcoded 5' primer and a J-beta primer mix, a second PCR proceeded for roughly 6 to 12 cycles. From the 5' RACE reads, TCRdb called clonotypes with MiXCR, one entry per CDR3 protein. The sample contains about 670,000 distinct CDR3 sequences, approximately 52% of which appear only once. The sample taken for sequencing was blood. The receptors were sampled from a woman of 80 years or more in good health.

This clonotype was recorded at least ten times. This chain joins TRBV27 and TRBJ1-2; tentatively, D is TRBD1 (6 bases). V was cut by 3 bases and J by 4 bases, with 18 bases left in between. This CDR3 is built from 16 residues. Germline V CDR1 and CDR2: MNHEY, SMNVEV (reference sequence). The CDR3 loop is CASSLREGGNVYGYTF. CDR3 in DNA: TGTGCCAGCAGTTTGAGGGAAGGGGGTAACGTCTATGGCTACACCTTC.

There are many counts of this clonotype. This chain joins TRBV6-6 and TRBJ2-3, with 7 bases that match TRBD2. The CDR3 has 14 residues. V gave up 2 bases and J gave up 3 bases; unmatched junction bases: 2. Germline CDR1 is MNHNY and CDR2 is SVGAGI (reference sequence). The CDR3 spells CASSYGGGTDTQYF. The CDR3 nucleotides read TGTGCCAGCAGTTACGGGGGGGGGACAGATACGCAGTATTTT.

This clonotype was counted at least ten times. This chain uses TRBV20-1 with TRBJ2-3; TRBD1 aligns across 8 bases. Germline CDR1 and CDR2: DFQATT and SNEGSKA (reference sequence). CDR3 length: 14 residues. J gave up 0 bases and V 6 bases, and 5 bases lay outside the gene matches. CDR3 nucleotides: TGCAGTGCGAGGGACAGGCGAAGCACAGATACGCAGTATTTT. Its protein product is CSARDRRSTDTQYF.

The rearrangement joins TRBV3-1 to TRBJ1-1, with D perhaps matching TRBD1 (5 bases). Germline V gives CDR1 LGHDT, CDR2 YNNKEL (reference sequence). V lost 1 base, J lost 6 bases, and 12 bases lay in between. CDR3 length equals 14 residues. CDR3 amino acids: CASSQGHRLSEAFF. The DNA of the CDR3 is TGTGCCAGCAGCCAAGGTCACAGGCTGTCTGAAGCTTTCTTT.

Concerning this clonotype itself: This may stem from a read error, because a much larger clone lies one nucleotide away. The chain combines TRBV29-1 with TRBJ2-5; no firm D call. The V end was cut by 7 bases, the J end by 4 bases, with 13 bases between. This CDR3 spans 12 amino acids. The germline V gene has CDR1 SQVTM and CDR2 ANQGSEA. CDR3 bases: TGCAGCGCTAGTCTATCGGGAGAGACCCAGTACTTC. Translated, it gives CSASLSGETQYF.

This clonotype was counted many times. This chain uses TRBV5-1 with TRBJ2-7; weak D call: TRBD1 (6 bases). V was pared by 2 bases and J by 2 bases, with 14 bases between. Germline V lookup: CDR1 SGHRS, CDR2 YFSETQ. There are 15 residues in the CDR3. In DNA, the CDR3 is TGCGCCAGCAGCTTACAGGGCCCAGAAGCCTACGAGCAGTACTTC. Translation gives CASSLQGPEAYEQYF.

For this clonotype: This clone may be a read error of a much larger clone one base away. The genes are TRBV5-1 and TRBJ2-1; D unresolved. This CDR3 has 13 amino acids. Trimming removed 4 bases from V and 9 bases from J, with 14 bases in between. Germline CDR1 SGHRS, CDR2 YFSETQ. CDR3 bases: TGCGCCAGCAGCGTGGCCGACGGATGTGAGCAGTTCTTC. The encoded protein is CASSVADGCEQFF.

Concerning this clonotype: A much larger clone lies a single base off, so this may be a read error. The genes are TRBV15 and TRBJ2-1; D might be TRBD1 or TRBD2, each matching 5 bases. Germline CDR1 LNHNV, CDR2 YYDKDF (reference sequence). The CDR3 totals 13 residues. V dropped 0 bases and J dropped 10 bases, with 10 bases sitting between them. CDR3 protein: CATSRDFRDEQFF. CDR3 coding DNA: TGTGCCACCAGCAGAGATTTCAGGGACGAGCAGTTCTTC. Together with reference TRBV15 and TRBJ2-1, the CDR3 gives the full variable domain: DAMVIQNPRYQVTQFGKPVTLSCSQTLNHNVMYWYQQKSSQAPKLLFHYYDKDFNNEADTPDNFQSRRPNTSFCFLDIRSPGLGDTAMYLCATSRDFRDEQFFGPGTRLTVL.

The genes are TRBV2 and TRBJ1-1; the D is unclear. CDR1 and CDR2 (germline): SNHLY, FYNNEI. V was cut by 3 bases and J by 3 bases, with 8 bases left in between. The CDR3 is 13 residues long. The CDR3: CASSDDTDTEAFF. DNA of the CDR3: TGTGCCAGCAGTGATGACACAGACACTGAAGCTTTCTTT.

This clonotype was detected a few times. V is TRBV27 and J is TRBJ1-6, with D unresolved. The V and J ends lost 2 bases and 2 bases respectively, with 10 bases between them. The CDR3 totals 16 residues. The V gene's germline CDR1 is MNHEY and CDR2 SMNVEV (reference sequence). CDR3 sequence: CASSLVPLAYNSPLHF. The CDR3 bases are TGTGCCAGCAGTTTAGTCCCGCTGGCCTATAATTCACCCCTCCACTTT.

Notes on this clonotype: Since a much larger clone is just one base distant, this may be a read error. The chain recombines TRBV5-1 with TRBJ2-1, with 7 bases fitting TRBD1. The CDR3 has 14 amino acids. V was clipped by 6 bases and J by 6 bases; unmatched bases: 9. Germline CDR1 and CDR2: SGHRS and YFSETQ. For the CDR3, the DNA is TGCGCCAGCAACCCCCAATCAGGGGGCAATGAGCAGTTCTTC. Translated: CASNPQSGGNEQFF.

The sample holds a few counts of this clonotype. The rearrangement links TRBV7-2 to TRBJ2-1; D call uncertain. Germline CDR1 is SGHTA and CDR2 is FQGNSA. Trimming pared 2 bases from V and 2 bases from J, leaving 10 bases between. CDR3 length: 15 residues. The CDR3 DNA reads TGTGCCAGCAGCTTAAGCCTTACTGCCTACAATGAGCAGTTCTTC. The encoded protein is CASSLSLTAYNEQFF. Combining the CDR3 with reference TRBV7-2 and TRBJ2-1 gives the whole variable domain GAGVSQSPSNKVTEKGKDVELRCDPISGHTALYWYRQSLGQGLEFLIYFQGNSAPDKSGLPSDRFSAERTGGSVSTLTIQRTQQEDSAVYLCASSLSLTAYNEQFFGPGTRLTVL.

This clonotype was found many times. At one end, the junction sequence differs from germline, possibly due to a read error. The chain couples TRBV5-1 to TRBJ2-3, with D unclear. The CDR3 is 15 amino acids. Per germline, CDR1 SGHRS and CDR2 YFSETQ. The CDR3 nucleotides are TGTGCCAGCAGTTCATTGGTGGGTAGCACAGATACGCAGTATTTT. This encodes CASSSLVGSTDTQYF.

This clonotype was counted only a few times. Relative to the germline gene, one junction end is altered; a read error may explain this. This chain uses TRBV6-5 with TRBJ1-2; D not certain. CDR3 length: 13 residues. Per germline, CDR1 MNHEY and CDR2 SVGAGI. Here the CDR3 reads CAGSYALRSGYTF. The DNA of the CDR3 is TGTGCCGGCAGTTACGCCTTACGGAGTGGCTACACCTTC.

The chain is built from TRBV29-1 and TRBJ2-1; perhaps TRBD2 as D (5 bases). Trimming shortened V by 0 bases and J by 10 bases, and 10 bases separated the two germline ends. This CDR3 comprises 12 residues. Germline V lookup: CDR1 SQVTM, CDR2 ANQGSEA. For the CDR3, the DNA is TGCAGCGTTGAAGATTATAGGGAGGAGCAGTTCTTC. It codes for CSVEDYREEQFF.

The J gene is TRBJ2-3, the V gene TRBV28; D is possibly TRBD2 (6 bases). Deletions cut 3 bases from V and 1 base from J, with 14 bases between. Per germline, CDR1 MDHEN and CDR2 SYDVKM. CDR3 length equals 16 residues. The CDR3 sequence is CASSFPRTGGTDTQYF. The CDR3, as DNA: TGTGCCAGCAGTTTCCCCCGCACGGGGGGCACAGATACGCAGTATTTT.

The chain carries TRBV5-6 and TRBJ2-4; D is undetermined. Germline V gene sequence: CDR1 SGHDT, CDR2 YYEEEE. V lost 0 bases and J lost 7, with 23 bases in between. This CDR3 is 18 amino acids long. This CDR3 is CASSLAEKSILKMNIQYF. The CDR3 nucleotides are TGTGCCAGCAGCTTGGCCGAGAAGTCTATTCTAAAGATGAACATTCAGTACTTC.

This clonotype was detected a few times. A much larger clone is a single base away; this may be a read error. The chain uses TRBV7-9 and TRBJ2-5; possible D gene TRBD2, 7 bases. V gave up 5 bases and J gave up 11 bases, with 21 bases separating them. The CDR3 contains 14 residues. Germline lookup yields CDR1 SEHNR and CDR2 FQNEAQ (reference sequence). The CDR3 DNA sequence: TGTGCCAGCAGCCCCGGGGGGCCGAACAATGAGCAGTACTTC. This sequence encodes CASSPGGPNNEQYF. Full variable domain (outside the CDR3, taken from reference TRBV7-9 and TRBJ2-5): DTGVSQNPRHKITKRGQNVTFRCDPISEHNRLYWYRQTLGQGPEFLTYFQNEAQLEKSRLLSDRFSAERPKGSFSTLEIQRTEQGDSAMYLCASSPGGPNNEQYFGPGTRLLVL.

This clonotype was seen more than once but under ten times. The chain uses TRBV12-3 or TRBV12-4 and TRBJ2-7; TRBD2 agrees at 8 bases. The CDR3 is 15 residues long. Trimming removed 2 bases from V and 1 base from J; junction bases left unmatched: 4. CDR3 nucleotides: TGTGCCAGCAGTTTAAGGCGGGGGGCTTCCTACGAGCAGTACTTC. This codes for CASSLRRGASYEQYF.

This clonotype was seen repeatedly, ten times or more. The chain carries TRBV5-1 and TRBJ2-1, with D uncertain. V lost 0 bases, J lost 10 bases, and 14 bases lay in between. Germline assignment: CDR1 SGHRS and CDR2 YFSETQ. The CDR3 is 14 residues long. Here the CDR3 reads CASSLDGDTREQFF. In nucleotides, the CDR3 is TGCGCCAGCAGCTTGGATGGGGATACAAGGGAGCAGTTCTTC.

This clonotype showed up many times. V is TRBV20-1 and J is TRBJ1-2, with D hard to call. V shed 3 bases and J shed 2 bases, with 10 bases lying between them. The germline gives CDR1 DFQATT, CDR2 SNEGSKA (reference sequence). This CDR3 has 13 amino acids. The CDR3 spells CSARSGSNYGYTF. The DNA of the CDR3 is TGCAGTGCTAGGAGCGGCTCCAACTATGGCTACACCTTC.

The genes are TRBV7-9 and TRBJ2-1; D is unclear. The V end was cut by 5 bases, the J end by 10 bases, with 15 bases between. Looked up from germline, CDR1 is SEHNR and CDR2 is FQNEAQ (reference sequence). This CDR3 comprises 13 residues. As DNA, the CDR3 is TGTGCCAGCAGCCCCGGGTCATACTACGAGCAGTTCTTC. Its protein product is CASSPGSYYEQFF.

This clonotype was found a few times. V gene TRBV28 combines with J gene TRBJ2-4; a weak D match, TRBD1 (6 bases). V lost 1 base, J lost 0 bases, and 7 bases lay in between. The CDR3 sequence is 15 residues long. Germline lookup yields CDR1 MDHEN and CDR2 SYDVKM. The CDR3 DNA reads as TGTGCCAGCAGTTTATCAGGGGTAGCCAAAAACATTCAGTACTTC. Translation gives CASSLSGVAKNIQYF.

About this clonotype itself: A much larger clone differs by one base, so this may be a read error. The chain combines TRBV3-1 with TRBJ2-3, with D tentatively TRBD2 (5 bases). Trimming shortened V by 6 bases and J by 5 bases, and 24 bases separated the two germline ends. The germline CDR1 and CDR2 sequences are LGHDT and YNNKEL (reference sequence). The CDR3 runs to 17 residues. This CDR3 reads CASRPTPRRAVKDTQYF. CDR3 DNA: TGTGCCAGCAGACCAACCCCAAGACGAGCGGTGAAAGATACGCAGTATTTT.

CDR3: CASTEGGDQETQYF. The CDR3 coding sequence is TGTGCCAGCACCGAAGGCGGAGACCAAGAGACCCAGTACTTC. The V and J genes are TRBV9 and TRBJ2-5; no firm D call. The ends were cut back, 6 bases at V and 0 bases at J, with 12 bases in the middle. Germline V lookup: CDR1 SGDLS, CDR2 YYNGEE. This CDR3 has 14 residues.

The J gene is TRBJ2-7, the V gene TRBV7-8; tentatively, D is TRBD1 or TRBD2 (5 bases each). V lost 0 bases and J 0 bases, leaving 9 bases between the germline ends. This CDR3 is built from 15 residues. The germline V gene encodes CDR1 SGHVS and CDR2 FQNEAQ. CDR3 sequence reads: CASSLAPGSSYEQYF. In nucleotides, the CDR3 is TGTGCCAGCAGCTTAGCACCAGGGAGCTCCTACGAGCAGTACTTC.

The table lists this clonotype with many counts. The genes are TRBV7-9 and TRBJ2-7, with D possibly being TRBD2 (5 bases). V gave up 7 bases and J gave up 2 bases, with 12 bases separating them. The CDR3 length is 13 residues. Germline V gives CDR1 SEHNR, CDR2 FQNEAQ (reference sequence). The CDR3 nucleotides read TGTGCCAGCAAAGGAGGAGGCGCCTACGAGCAGTACTTC. Protein product: CASKGGGAYEQYF.